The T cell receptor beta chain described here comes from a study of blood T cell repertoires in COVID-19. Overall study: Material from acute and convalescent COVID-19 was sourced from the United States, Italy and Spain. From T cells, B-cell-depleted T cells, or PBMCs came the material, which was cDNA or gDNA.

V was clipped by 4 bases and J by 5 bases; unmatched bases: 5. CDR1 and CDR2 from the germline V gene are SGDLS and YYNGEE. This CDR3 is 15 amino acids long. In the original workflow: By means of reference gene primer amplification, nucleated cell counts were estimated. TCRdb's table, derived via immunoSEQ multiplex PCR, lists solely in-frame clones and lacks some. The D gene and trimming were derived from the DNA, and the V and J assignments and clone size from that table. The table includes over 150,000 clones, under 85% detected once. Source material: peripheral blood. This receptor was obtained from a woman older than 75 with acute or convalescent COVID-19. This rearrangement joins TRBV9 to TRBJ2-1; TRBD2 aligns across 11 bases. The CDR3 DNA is TGTGCCAGCAGCAAACTAGCGGGGGAGAACAATGAGCAGTTCTTC. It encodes CASSKLAGENNEQFF.